One T cell receptor beta chain is described in this entry. Its antigen is not known. This entry comes from a study of shared clonotypes between healthy human individuals. Findings of the study overall: Relative to their counterparts shared across all four donors, non-shared clonotypes exhibited diminished generation probabilities.

CD45RO-negative, CCR7-selected cells formed the naive CD8 fraction, which excluded terminally differentiated effector memory CD45RA+ cells. V was clipped by 4 bases and J by 3 bases; unmatched bases: 14. The CDR3 is made up of 17 amino acids. Germline CDR1 reads LNHDA; CDR2 reads SQIVND (reference sequence). Sorted-subset replicate PCR reactions were performed with about 210 ng DNA, corresponding to roughly 30,000 T cell genomes. Methods used by the authors: Junction-only immunoSEQ sequences carried no quality scores, so filtering differed. Profiled with immunoSEQ multiplex PCR; TCRdb holds only in-frame clones, not every one. The DNA gave D and trimming, while V, J and clone size come from that table. The sample consists of 2 million to 2.5 million clones, about 92% of them appearing once.

The chain joins TRBV19 to TRBJ1-2; TRBD1 aligns across 7 bases. The sequenced sample consisted of naive CD8+ T cells from PBMCs. This sequence was found in a young man in good health. Some clones in this sample may be carry-over from other donors' samples. CDR3 region: CASSTATGSRMDYGYTF. The CDR3, as DNA: TGTGCCAGTAGTACTGCGACAGGGAGTAGGATGGACTATGGCTACACCTTC.